This entry is about one T cell receptor (beta chain). Its antigen is undetermined. This clone may be a read error of a much larger clone one base away. The data derive from a study of blood T cells in healthy people across ages. Study-wide points: TCR beta diversity, measured per million T cells, fell in a roughly linear way with age.

It was with a sample-barcoded 5' primer and a J-beta primer mix that a second PCR of roughly 7 to 12 cycles was run. Each CDR3 protein gets one entry after TCRdb re-called the 5' RACE reads with MiXCR. This table has over 500,000 distinct CDR3 sequences, over 40% appearing once. The receptor comes from a woman aged 80 or older in good health. Sequenced input: blood.

The CDR3 region is CASSGGQGANEQFF. The CDR3 nucleotides read TGTGCCAGCAGTGGGGGACAGGGGGCAAATGAGCAGTTCTTC. This chain uses TRBV6-8 with TRBJ2-1; 12 bases map to TRBD1. The CDR3 is 14 residues long. Germline lookup yields CDR1 MNHGY and CDR2 SAAAGT. Trimming at V came to 5 bases and at J to 7 bases, leaving 3 bases not matched to a gene.